These 30 T cell receptor beta chains were sequenced from one sample in a study of PD-L1 blockade in urothelial cancer. Measured with immunoSEQ multiplex PCR; TCRdb has only the in-frame clones, and not every one. The sample consists of 85,000 to 95,000 clones, around 89% of them appearing once. Time point: pretreatment peripheral blood. The specimen was PBMCs, collected around atezolizumab (anti-PD-L1) treatment. Source of these receptors: a man aged 55 to 69 with urothelial cancer.

The chain has TRBV7-3 and TRBJ1-1; 11 bases line up with TRBD1. Trimming removed 4 bases from V and 3 bases from J; junction bases left unmatched: 1. This CDR3 has 14 residues. Germline CDR1 and CDR2: SGHTA and FQGTGA. CDR3 amino acids: CASSSGQGDTEAFF. CDR3 nucleotides: TGTGCCAGCAGCTCGGGACAGGGGGACACTGAAGCTTTCTTT.

This chain connects TRBV27 to TRBJ2-3; 8 nucleotides line up with TRBD2. Germline CDR1 and CDR2: MNHEY and SMNVEV (reference sequence). Trimming took 6 bases from V and 4 from J; bases not matched to a gene: 9. This CDR3 has 15 residues. For the CDR3, the DNA is TGTGCCAGCAGGCAAGCGGGAGCCGTCCCAGATACGCAGTATTTT. The encoded protein is CASRQAGAVPDTQYF.

The chain joins TRBV29-1 to TRBJ2-1, with 7 nucleotides matching TRBD2. Per germline, CDR1 SQVTM and CDR2 ANQGSEA. V was pared by 7 bases and J by 4 bases, with 7 bases of the junction left unmatched. This CDR3 has 13 amino acids. The CDR3 sequence: CSGLAEVYNEQFF. CDR3 nucleotide sequence: TGCAGCGGGCTAGCGGAAGTTTACAATGAGCAGTTCTTC.

This rearrangement joins TRBV13 to TRBJ2-7; TRBD1 matches 7 bases. Germline CDR1 and CDR2: PRHDT and FYEKMQ (reference sequence). V dropped 3 bases and J dropped 3; count of bases not matched to a gene: 2. The CDR3 covers 13 residues. This CDR3 reads CASSFGQDYEQYF. The CDR3 DNA reads TGTGCCAGCAGCTTCGGACAGGACTACGAGCAGTACTTC.

CDR3 nucleotide sequence: TGTGCCAGCAGCTTAGCGAGGAGCGGGGGGAACACTGAAGCTTTCTTT. The encoded protein is CASSLARSGGNTEAFF. This chain connects TRBV11-1 to TRBJ1-1; D might be TRBD1 (5 bases). The germline V gene encodes CDR1 SGHAT and CDR2 FQDESV (reference sequence). CDR3 length: 16 residues. Between the trimmed V and J ends, which lost 0 bases and 1 base, there was a span of 12 bases.

The V gene is TRBV4-3, the J gene TRBJ2-7; D may be TRBD1 (6 bases). This CDR3 comprises 13 residues. The V end lost 4 bases, the J end lost 6 bases, and 13 bases lay between the germline ends. Per germline, CDR1 LGHNA and CDR2 YSLEER. The CDR3 DNA sequence: TGCGCCAGCAGCCCCGACACAGGGTCCGAGCAGTACTTC. It translates to CASSPDTGSEQYF.

V usage is TRBV7-3 and J usage is TRBJ2-3; 8 bases align to TRBD2. Germline CDR1 reads SGHTA; CDR2 reads FQGTGA. V lost 2 bases to trimming and J lost 4 bases; unmatched junction nucleotides: 2. This CDR3 spans 14 amino acids. The CDR3 here is CASSLSLAADTQYF. The CDR3 nucleotides are TGTGCCAGCAGCTTATCACTAGCGGCAGATACGCAGTATTTT.

The gene calls are TRBV5-1 and TRBJ2-1; 9 bases match TRBD1. Germline CDR1 is SGHRS and CDR2 is YFSETQ. This CDR3 comprises 19 residues. Trimming removed 3 bases from V and 1 base from J; junction bases left unmatched: 14. CDR3 nucleotide sequence: TGCGCCAGCAGCTCGGCGGGTTCAGGACAGGGGACTTCCTACAATGAGCAGTTCTTC. Translation: CASSSAGSGQGTSYNEQFF.

This clone was observed a handful of times. The CDR3 here is CASSARLSTDTQYF. CDR3 nucleotides: TGTGCCAGCAGTGCCAGACTTAGCACAGATACGCAGTATTTT. The V call is TRBV2, the J call TRBJ2-3, with D unclear. Trimming took 4 bases from V and 0 from J, leaving 8 bases between them. The CDR3 has 14 residues. Germline V gives CDR1 SNHLY, CDR2 FYNNEI.

This clone was seen a single time. V gene TRBV5-1 combines with J gene TRBJ2-1; 11 bases align to TRBD1. The CDR3 spans 15 residues. From germline, CDR1 is SGHRS and CDR2 YFSETQ. The junction had 6 bases not matched to a gene; V was cut back by 4 bases and J by 6 bases. CDR3 nucleotides: TGCGCCAGCAGCCCCGGGACAGGGGGGGGCAATGAGCAGTTCTTC. Amino acid sequence: CASSPGTGGGNEQFF.

The V call is TRBV11-3, the J call TRBJ2-7; 7 bases match TRBD1. Germline lookup yields CDR1 SGHNT and CDR2 YENEEA. With 5 bases clipped from V and 10 bases from J, the junction kept 8 bases outside the gene matches. This CDR3 spans 12 amino acids. CDR3 nucleotides: TGTGCCAGCAGCGCAGATGACAGGGCCCAGTACTTC. Translating it yields CASSADDRAQYF.

The gene calls are TRBV4-1 and TRBJ2-7, with D tentatively TRBD2 (5 bases). Trimming cost V 4 bases and J 0 bases, with 13 bases left between them. The CDR3 length is 15 residues. Germline CDR1 and CDR2: MGHRA and YSYEKL. The CDR3 nucleotides read TGCGCCAGCAGCCGCACACTAGGGAGCTCCTACGAGCAGTACTTC. This translates into CASSRTLGSSYEQYF.

The rearrangement links TRBV6-5 to TRBJ2-1; D is unresolved. V lost 0 bases to trimming and J lost 7 bases, with 4 bases between them. The CDR3 is 12 amino acids. CDR1 is MNHEY, CDR2 SVGAGI, per germline. The CDR3 loop reads CASSYSRNEQFF. In DNA, the CDR3 is TGTGCCAGCAGTTACTCGAGGAATGAGCAGTTCTTC.

This rearrangement joins TRBV5-1 to TRBJ2-5; 11 nucleotides match TRBD2. Losses at the gene ends were 4 bases for V and 2 bases for J; bases not matched to a gene: 4. This CDR3 contains 15 residues. Germline V CDR1 and CDR2: SGHRS, YFSETQ. The CDR3 region has the DNA TGCGCCAGCAGCGCCTTAGCGGGGGGGCAAGAGACCCAGTACTTC. Translated, it gives CASSALAGGQETQYF.

The V gene is TRBV6-1, the J gene TRBJ1-1, with unresolved D. The ends were cut back, 6 bases at V and 2 bases at J, with 10 bases in the middle. CDR3 size: 13 residues. Germline CDR1 is MNHNS and CDR2 is SASEGT. CDR3 sequence (DNA): TGTGCCAGCAGGGCACAGAGCAACACTGAAGCTTTCTTT. Translated, it gives CASRAQSNTEAFF.

V gene TRBV13 combines with J gene TRBJ1-2; D is undetermined. This CDR3 region has 15 residues. The V and J ends lost 4 bases and 4 bases respectively, with 16 bases between them. From germline, CDR1 is PRHDT and CDR2 FYEKMQ (reference sequence). The CDR3 coding sequence is TGTGCCAGCAGCTCCACCCTTCTGGGCCGCTATGGCTACACCTTC. Translating it yields CASSSTLLGRYGYTF.

For this clone: The sample holds other DNA sequences that translate to the same CDR3. This chain connects TRBV7-2 to TRBJ2-5; D is unclear. This CDR3 has 13 residues. Trimming shortened V by 1 base and J by 2 bases, and 5 bases separated the two germline ends. Germline V lookup: CDR1 SGHTA, CDR2 FQGNSA. CDR3 in DNA: TGTGCCAGCAGCTTAGTCCTTCAAGAGACCCAGTACTTC. This translates into CASSLVLQETQYF.

The CDR3 protein is CASSKSGQGDSYEQYF. In DNA form, the CDR3 reads TGTGCCAGCAGTAAATCCGGACAAGGGGACTCCTACGAGCAGTACTTC. This chain joins TRBV27 and TRBJ2-7; maybe TRBD1 (5 bases). This CDR3 is 16 amino acids long. V was cut by 5 bases and J by 0 bases, with 17 bases left in between. Germline CDR1 and CDR2: MNHEY and SMNVEV (reference sequence).

J is TRBJ1-2 and V is TRBV29-1; the match to TRBD1 covers 10 bases. This CDR3 is built from 12 residues. J gave up 8 bases and V 8 bases, and 8 bases lay outside the gene matches. Germline assignment: CDR1 SQVTM and CDR2 ANQGSEA. The CDR3 DNA follows: TGCAGCTTTGGACAGGGGGAGGGGGGCTACACCTTC. It codes for CSFGQGEGGYTF.

V gene TRBV7-2 combines with J gene TRBJ2-4, with a weak D call TRBD2 (5 bases). This CDR3 is 15 amino acids long. Germline CDR1 and CDR2: SGHTA and FQGNSA. Trimming shortened V by 2 bases and J by 5 bases, and 13 bases separated the two germline ends. In nucleotides, the CDR3 is TGTGCCAGCAGCTTACAAACGGGAACCGAAAACATTCAGTACTTC. It encodes CASSLQTGTENIQYF.

The chain carries TRBV5-4 and TRBJ2-7; 14 nucleotides match TRBD2. Per the germline V gene, CDR1 is SGHNT and CDR2 is YYREEE (reference sequence). There are 15 residues in the CDR3. V lost 5 bases, J lost 2 bases, and 3 bases stayed unmatched. CDR3 amino acids: CASSPTSGGAYEQYF. The DNA of the CDR3 is TGTGCCAGCAGTCCGACTAGCGGGGGGGCCTACGAGCAGTACTTC.

V gene TRBV11-1 combines with J gene TRBJ2-7; 15 bases are shared with TRBD2. The CDR3 has 17 amino acids. The germline V gene encodes CDR1 SGHAT and CDR2 FQDESV (reference sequence). The ends lost 5 bases at V and 2 bases at J; junction bases unmatched: 7. CDR3 DNA sequence: TGTGCCAGCAGCCCAACGGGACTAGCGGGAGGACCCTACGAGCAGTACTTC. Translated: CASSPTGLAGGPYEQYF.

The chain employs TRBV4-2 and TRBJ2-4; 9 bases fit TRBD2. The CDR3 is 18 residues long. Looked up from germline, CDR1 is LGHNA and CDR2 is YNFKEQ. V lost 0 bases, J lost 1 base, and 7 bases stayed unmatched. CDR3 sequence (DNA): TGTGCCAGCAGCCAAGACCCGGGGACTAGCAAGGCCAAAAACATTCAGTACTTC. Residues: CASSQDPGTSKAKNIQYF.

The genes are TRBV5-1 and TRBJ2-5; perhaps TRBD2 as D (6 bases). The CDR3 totals 16 residues. Trimming stripped 0 bases from V and 2 bases from J, with 14 bases between. CDR1 SGHRS and CDR2 YFSETQ come from the germline V gene. CDR3 loop: CASSLGMGEVQETQYF. Here the CDR3 DNA reads TGCGCCAGCAGCTTGGGAATGGGGGAGGTACAAGAGACCCAGTACTTC. The full variable domain, with the rest looked up from reference TRBV5-1 and TRBJ2-5, is KAGVTQTPRYLIKTRGQQVTLSCSPISGHRSVSWYQQTPGQGLQFLFEYFSETQRNKGNFPGRFSGRQFSNSRSEMNVSTLELGDSALYLCASSLGMGEVQETQYFGPGTRLLVL.

The chain joins TRBV29-1 to TRBJ1-2; TRBD1 agrees at 10 bases. The CDR3 sequence is 17 residues long. After removal of 3 bases from V and 1 base from J, the junction contained 11 bases not matched to a gene. The V gene's germline CDR1 is SQVTM and CDR2 ANQGSEA. This CDR3 reads CSVDRLVGTGDNYGYTF. In DNA, the CDR3 is TGCAGCGTTGATAGGTTGGTCGGGACAGGGGATAACTATGGCTACACCTTC.

This chain uses TRBV7-8 with TRBJ2-7, with 9 bases lining up with TRBD1. Per the germline V gene, CDR1 is SGHVS and CDR2 is FQNEAQ. The length of the CDR3 is 12 residues. V gave up 6 bases and J gave up 3 bases; unmatched junction bases: 0. CDR3 residues: CASRGQGYEQYF. Here the CDR3 DNA reads TGTGCCAGCAGGGGACAGGGCTACGAGCAGTACTTC.

This rearrangement joins TRBV7-6 to TRBJ2-5, with TRBD2 identical over 7 bases. Per germline, CDR1 SGHVS and CDR2 FNYEAQ. The CDR3 spans 14 residues. Germline trimming cut 1 base from V and 12 bases from J; bases unmatched to any gene: 11. The CDR3 protein is CASSLGLASGPEYF. CDR3 DNA: TGTGCCAGCAGCTTAGGACTGGCTAGCGGTCCAGAGTACTTC.

The rearrangement joins TRBV28 to TRBJ2-7; 10 bases are a match to TRBD1. Germline V gives CDR1 MDHEN, CDR2 SYDVKM. V trimming: 4 bases; J trimming: 6 bases; junction bases outside the gene matches: 9. The CDR3 runs to 15 residues. CDR3 bases: TGTGCCAGCAGTTCAACCGGGACAGGGGACCTCGAGCAGTACTTC. Its translation: CASSSTGTGDLEQYF.

J is TRBJ1-1 and V is TRBV7-3; tentative D call: TRBD1 (5 bases). Trimming pared 4 bases from V and 4 bases from J, leaving 10 bases between. The CDR3 is 13 residues long. Looked up from germline, CDR1 is SGHTA and CDR2 is FQGTGA. The CDR3 spells CASSSQGGTEAFF. For the CDR3, the DNA is TGTGCCAGCAGCTCGCAGGGTGGCACTGAAGCTTTCTTT.

The rearrangement links TRBV7-9 to TRBJ2-5; TRBD2 aligns across 10 bases. V was clipped by 6 bases and J by 5 bases; unmatched bases: 12. Germline CDR1 is SEHNR and CDR2 is FQNEAQ (reference sequence). CDR3 size: 16 residues. CDR3: CASSHLPGTSVETQYF. The CDR3 coding sequence is TGTGCCAGCAGTCATCTACCCGGGACTAGCGTGGAGACCCAGTACTTC.